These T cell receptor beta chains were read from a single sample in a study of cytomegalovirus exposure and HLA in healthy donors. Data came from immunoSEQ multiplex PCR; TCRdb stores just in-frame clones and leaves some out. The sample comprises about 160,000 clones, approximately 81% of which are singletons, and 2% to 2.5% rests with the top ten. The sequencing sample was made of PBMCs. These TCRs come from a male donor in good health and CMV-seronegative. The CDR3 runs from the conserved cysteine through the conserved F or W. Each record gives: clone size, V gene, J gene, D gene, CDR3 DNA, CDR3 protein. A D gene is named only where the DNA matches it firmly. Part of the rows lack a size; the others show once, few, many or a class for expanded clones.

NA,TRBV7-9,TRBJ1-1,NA,TGTGCCAGCAGCTTGTATACAGGACTGAACACTGAAGCTTTCTTT,CASSLYTGLNTEAFF
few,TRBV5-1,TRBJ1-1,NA,TGCGCCAGCAGCTACCAGGGAATGGGCACTGAAGCTTTCTTT,CASSYQGMGTEAFF
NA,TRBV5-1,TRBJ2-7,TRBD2,TGCGCCAGCAGCTTTGGTCTAGCGGGCCGGGACGAGCAGTACTTC,CASSFGLAGRDEQYF
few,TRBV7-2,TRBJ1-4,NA,TGTGCCAGCAGCTCAGTGGCAGCTAATGAAAAACTGTTTTTT,CASSSVAANEKLFF
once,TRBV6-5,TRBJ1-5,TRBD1,TGTGCCAGCAGTTACGATTCAGGGGGGAGAGATCAGCCCCAGCATTTT,CASSYDSGGRDQPQHF
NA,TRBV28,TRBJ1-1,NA,TGTGCCAGCAGTTTACCATCCAGGGTCGAAGCTTTCTTT,CASSLPSRVEAFF
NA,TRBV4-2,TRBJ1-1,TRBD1,TGTGCCAGCAGCGCCGGACAGGGGGGGAACACTGAAGCTTTCTTT,CASSAGQGGNTEAFF
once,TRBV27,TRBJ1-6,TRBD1,TGTGCCAGCAGTGATGGGACAGGGTACGGTTCACCCCTCCACTTT,CASSDGTGYGSPLHF
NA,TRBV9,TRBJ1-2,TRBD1,TGTGCCAGCAGCGCTAGTCCGGGACAGAGCTATGGCTACACCTTC,CASSASPGQSYGYTF
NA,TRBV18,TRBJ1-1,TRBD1,TGTGCCAGCTCAAGGGGGACAGGAATGAACACTGAAGCTTTCTTT,CASSRGTGMNTEAFF
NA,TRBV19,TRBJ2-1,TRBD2,TGTGCCAGTAGTGGTTCCAGCGGGAGTTTCTCCAATGAGCAGTTCTTC,CASSGSSGSFSNEQFF
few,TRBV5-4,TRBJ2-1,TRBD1,TGTGCCAGCAGCCCAGGACAGGGGAAGGGGGAGCAGTTCTTC,CASSPGQGKGEQFF
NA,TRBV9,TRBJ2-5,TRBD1,TGTGCCAGCAGCGTATTAGGGGGCGACGGGGCCCAGTACTTC,CASSVLGGDGAQYF
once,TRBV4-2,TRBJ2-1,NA,TGTGCCAGCAGCCAAGTATCGGACAATGAGCAGTTCTTC,CASSQVSDNEQFF
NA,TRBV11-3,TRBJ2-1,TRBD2,TGTGCCAGCAGCTTGGATGGACTAGCCGAGCAGTTCTTC,CASSLDGLAEQFF
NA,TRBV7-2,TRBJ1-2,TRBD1,TGTGCCAGCAGCTTGACGACAGGGAGCAATGGCTACACCTTC,CASSLTTGSNGYTF
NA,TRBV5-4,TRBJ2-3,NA,TGTGCCAGCAGCTTCTCGCCGGATCAGGGTGTGGATACGCAGTATTTT,CASSFSPDQGVDTQYF
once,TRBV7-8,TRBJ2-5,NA,TGTGCCAGCAGCCGCGAGGAGGGCTACCAAGAGACCCAGTACTTC,CASSREEGYQETQYF
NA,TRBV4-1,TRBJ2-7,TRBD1,TGCGCCAGCAGCCAAGTGGGACAGGTAATCCGGCAGTACTTC,CASSQVGQVIRQYF
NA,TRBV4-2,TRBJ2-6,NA,TGTGCCAGCAGCCAAGGTAGACTACTTGGGACTGGGGCCAACGTCCTGACTTTC,CASSQGRLLGTGANVLTF
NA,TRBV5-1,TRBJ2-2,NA,TGCGCCAGCAGTGCAGGGCGGGGAAACACCGGGGAGCTGTTTTTT,CASSAGRGNTGELFF
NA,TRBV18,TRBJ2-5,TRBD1,TGTGCCAGCTCACGGGACAGGGTAGAGACCCAGTACTTC,CASSRDRVETQYF
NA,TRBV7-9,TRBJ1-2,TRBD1,TGTGCCAGCAGCTCAGCGGACAGGGTGAGATATGGCTACACCTTC,CASSSADRVRYGYTF
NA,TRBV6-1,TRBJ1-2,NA,TGTGCCAGCACCAGAAGTGGTGGAGGGGGCTACACCTTC,CASTRSGGGGYTF
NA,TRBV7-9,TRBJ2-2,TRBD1,TGTGCCAGCAGCTTAGGTACAGGGGACCACACCGGGGAGCTGTTTTTT,CASSLGTGDHTGELFF
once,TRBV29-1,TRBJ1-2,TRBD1,TGCAGCGTTGGCGACAGGGGAGCCTATGGCTACACCTTC,CSVGDRGAYGYTF
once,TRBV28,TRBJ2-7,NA,TGTGCCAGCAGAAGCCGGACAGAGGACTCCTACGAGCAGTACTTC,CASRSRTEDSYEQYF
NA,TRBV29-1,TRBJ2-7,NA,TGCAGCGTTTTTCGACGGGACTCCGGAGGGCACGAGCAGTACTTC,CSVFRRDSGGHEQYF
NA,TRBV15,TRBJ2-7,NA,TGTGCCACCAGCAGGGTCTCGGGCTCCTACGAGCAGTACTTC,CATSRVSGSYEQYF
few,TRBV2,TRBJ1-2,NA,TGTGCCAGCAGGACAGAGACTAACTATGGCTACACCTTC,CASRTETNYGYTF
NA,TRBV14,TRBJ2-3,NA,TGTGCCAGCAGCCCAGCGTCCGGAGGAGGATATACGCAGTATTTT,CASSPASGGGYTQYF
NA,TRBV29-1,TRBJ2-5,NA,TGCAGCGTTGACCTGGGAGGCCGGATGAAAGAGACCCAGTACTTC,CSVDLGGRMKETQYF
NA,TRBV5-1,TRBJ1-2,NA,TGCGCCAGCAGCGGGGGCCGCCAAACTGCCCCCAACTATGGCTACACCTTC,CASSGGRQTAPNYGYTF
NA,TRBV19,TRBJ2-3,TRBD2,TGTCGGGGGGGGCGGGTTGGCACAGATACGCAGTATTTT,CRGGRVGTDTQYF
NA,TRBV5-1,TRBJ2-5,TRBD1,TGCGCCAGCAGCCCTGACAGGGCCTCTTTGGAGACCCAGTACTTC,CASSPDRASLETQYF
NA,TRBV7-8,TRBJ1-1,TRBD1,TGTGCCAGCAGCTTTACAGGGGAGAACACTGAAGCTTTCTTT,CASSFTGENTEAFF
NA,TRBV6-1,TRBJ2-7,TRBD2,TGTGCCAGCAGCCAAGGAGCGGGGTGGGAGCAGTACTTC,CASSQGAGWEQYF
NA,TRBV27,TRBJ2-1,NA,TGTGCCAGCTCCCCGGGGGATTACAATGAGCAGTTCTTC,CASSPGDYNEQFF
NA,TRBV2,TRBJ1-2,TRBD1,TGTGCCAGCAGTGAATCCCGACAGGGGAGTTTTACCTATGGCTACACCTTC,CASSESRQGSFTYGYTF
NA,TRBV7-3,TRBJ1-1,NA,TGTGCCAGCAGCTTAAACAGTATGAACACTGAAGCTTTCTTT,CASSLNSMNTEAFF
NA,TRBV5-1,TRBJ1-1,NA,TGCGCCAGCAGCCTTATCCGACAGCTGAACACTGAAGCTTTCTTT,CASSLIRQLNTEAFF
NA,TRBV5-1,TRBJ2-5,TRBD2,TGCGCCAGCAGCACTAGCGGGGCGCGCCGAGAGACCCAGTACTTC,CASSTSGARRETQYF
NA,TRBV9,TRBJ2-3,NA,TGTGCCAGCAGCGTAGAAGGAGCTAGCACAGATACGCAGTATTTT,CASSVEGASTDTQYF
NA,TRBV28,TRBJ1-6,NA,TGTGCCAGCAGTTTATTGCAGGGTTCTGGCTCACCCCTCCACTTT,CASSLLQGSGSPLHF
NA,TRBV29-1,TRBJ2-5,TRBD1,TGCAGCGTTAGGGGACAGGGGGAAGAGACCCAGTACTTC,CSVRGQGEETQYF
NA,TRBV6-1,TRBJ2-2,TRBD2,TGTGCCAGCAGTGAGGTTAGCGGGACCACCGGGGAGCTGTTTTTT,CASSEVSGTTGELFF
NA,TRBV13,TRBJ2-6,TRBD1,TGTGCCAGCAGGCTGACGGGACAGGGAATCTCTGGGGCCAACGTCCTGACTTTC,CASRLTGQGISGANVLTF
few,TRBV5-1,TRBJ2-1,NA,TGCGCCAGCAGCTTGGCTTTCAATGAGCAGTTCTTC,CASSLAFNEQFF